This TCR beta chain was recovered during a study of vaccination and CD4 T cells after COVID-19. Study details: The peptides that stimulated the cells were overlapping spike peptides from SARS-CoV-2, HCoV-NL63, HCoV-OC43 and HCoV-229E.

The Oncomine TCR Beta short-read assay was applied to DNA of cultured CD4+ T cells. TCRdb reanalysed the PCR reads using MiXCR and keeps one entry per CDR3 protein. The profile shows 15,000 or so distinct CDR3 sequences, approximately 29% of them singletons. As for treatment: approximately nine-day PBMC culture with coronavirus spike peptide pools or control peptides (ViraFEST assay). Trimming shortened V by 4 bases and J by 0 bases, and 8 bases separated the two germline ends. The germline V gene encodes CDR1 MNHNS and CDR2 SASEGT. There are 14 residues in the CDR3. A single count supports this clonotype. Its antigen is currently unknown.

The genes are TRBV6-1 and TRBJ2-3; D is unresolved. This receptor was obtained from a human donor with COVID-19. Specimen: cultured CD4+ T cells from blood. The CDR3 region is CASSVSSSTDTQYF. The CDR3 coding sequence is TGTGCCAGCAGTGTGAGTTCTAGCACAGATACGCAGTATTTT.